Each of the 19 T cell receptor beta chains below was sequenced from the same sample in a study of T cell repertoires in cytomegalovirus infection. These receptors' antigens are unknown. TCRdb analysed the reads with MiXCR anew, one entry per CDR3 protein. The repertoire includes about 920,000 distinct CDR3 sequences, less than 35% of them detected once, and over 11% sits in the top ten. Specimen: cultured CD8+ T cells from PBMCs, collected from culture after CMV antigen stimulation. The receptors originated from a human donor in good health (CMV status not recorded). Some clones in this sample may be carry-over from other donors' samples.

This clonotype was detected a few times. This chain connects TRBV12-3 or TRBV12-4 to TRBJ2-5; D gene unclear. This CDR3 has 14 amino acids. The V and J ends lost 2 bases and 4 bases respectively, with 11 bases between them. CDR3 amino acids: CASSLTLFPETQYF. The CDR3 DNA follows: TGTGCCAGCAGTTTAACACTCTTTCCAGAGACCCAGTACTTC.

The chain combines TRBV27 with TRBJ1-2; 7 nucleotides align to TRBD1. The CDR3 loop spans 16 amino acids. Trimming removed 5 bases from V and 4 bases from J; junction bases left unmatched: 13. Germline CDR1 reads MNHEY; CDR2 reads SMNVEV (reference sequence). CDR3 residues: CASSPTPLDRVYGYTF. The CDR3 DNA sequence: TGTGCCAGCAGTCCAACACCCCTAGACAGGGTCTATGGCTACACCTTC.

This clonotype is a singleton in its sample. Being one base from a much bigger clone, this may be a read error. The chain uses TRBV7-2 and TRBJ2-3; D may be TRBD2 (5 bases). Germline CDR1 is SGHTA and CDR2 is FQGNSA. The CDR3 totals 14 residues. The V end was cut by 6 bases, the J end by 2 bases, with 12 bases between. CDR3 bases: TGTGCCAGCAGTTCCGGGGTTGACACAGATACGCAGTATTTT. It encodes CASSSGVDTDTQYF.

This clonotype was recorded many times. This chain joins TRBV19 and TRBJ2-1; TRBD1 aligns across 11 bases. V gave up 9 bases and J gave up 7 bases; unmatched junction bases: 8. The CDR3 length is 14 residues. Germline V gene lookup returns CDR1 LNHDA and CDR2 SQIVND (reference sequence). The CDR3 protein is CASSFGTGGNEQFF. Here the CDR3 DNA reads TGTGCCAGCAGTTTTGGGACAGGGGGTAATGAGCAGTTCTTC.

This clonotype was picked up a small number of times. The gene calls are TRBV19 and TRBJ2-3, with 11 nucleotides matching TRBD1. The CDR3 contains 14 residues. Germline V gene data show CDR1 as LNHDA and CDR2 as SQIVND (reference sequence). The ends lost 8 bases at V and 3 bases at J; junction bases unmatched: 4. Written as DNA, the CDR3 is TGTGCCAGTCGGACAGGGGGCTTAACAGATACGCAGTATTTT. Translating it yields CASRTGGLTDTQYF.

This sequence joins TRBV19 and TRBJ2-6, with D possibly being TRBD2 (7 bases). V lost 3 bases and J lost 0, with 24 bases in between. This CDR3 has 21 amino acids. Per the germline V gene, CDR1 is LNHDA and CDR2 is SQIVND (reference sequence). For the CDR3, the DNA is TGTGCCAGTAGTATTTGGTCCTATCTAGAGCGGGACAACTCTGGGGCCAACGTCCTGACTTTC. Translated, it gives CASSIWSYLERDNSGANVLTF. The full variable domain, with the rest looked up from reference TRBV19 and TRBJ2-6, is DGGITQSPKYLFRKEGQNVTLSCEQNLNHDAMYWYRQDPGQGLRLIYYSQIVNDFQKGDIAEGYSVSREKKESFPLTVTSAQKNPTAFYLCASSIWSYLERDNSGANVLTFGAGSRLTVL.

This clonotype occurred many times. This chain joins TRBV29-1 and TRBJ2-2, with 9 nucleotides matching TRBD1. The CDR3 runs to 12 residues. CDR1 and CDR2 from the germline V gene are SQVTM and ANQGSEA. V trimming: 8 bases; J trimming: 6 bases; junction bases outside the gene matches: 4. CDR3 DNA: TGCAGCTCAAGACAGGGGGCCGGGGAGCTGTTTTTT. This sequence encodes CSSRQGAGELFF.

The V call is TRBV6-2 or TRBV6-3, the J call TRBJ2-1, with no clear D. V lost 2 bases to trimming and J lost 10 bases, with 9 bases between them. The germline gives CDR1 MNHEY, CDR2 SVGEGT. The CDR3 loop spans 12 amino acids. The CDR3 nucleotides read TGTGCCAGCAGTTACGGGGTTGAGGAGCAGTTCTTC. Residues: CASSYGVEEQFF.

A few counts support this clonotype. The J gene is TRBJ1-1, the V gene TRBV27; weak D call: TRBD1 (5 bases). The germline CDR1 and CDR2 sequences are MNHEY and SMNVEV (reference sequence). This CDR3 region has 16 residues. Deletions cut 4 bases from V and 0 bases from J, with 15 bases between. CDR3 DNA sequence: TGTGCCAGCAGTTCTCCCCCGGGACCGCTGAACACTGAAGCTTTCTTT. Protein: CASSSPPGPLNTEAFF.

The chain carries TRBV4-2 and TRBJ2-3, with 8 bases aligning to TRBD1. The V gene end was trimmed by 5 bases and the J gene end by 2 bases; junction bases not matched to a gene: 6. Germline CDR1 LGHNA, CDR2 YNFKEQ. The CDR3 is made up of 15 amino acids. The CDR3 protein is CASSSGQDLTDTQYF. The DNA for the CDR3 is TGTGCCAGCAGCTCGGGACAGGACCTCACAGATACGCAGTATTTT.

A few counts support this clonotype. The rearrangement uses TRBV28 and TRBJ2-1, with a tentative D call TRBD1 (7 bases). The germline V and J ends were trimmed by 9 bases and 2 bases, with 20 bases remaining between them. The CDR3 runs to 16 residues. The germline gives CDR1 MDHEN, CDR2 SYDVKM. The chain's CDR3 is CASTGVGRGPYNEQFF. CDR3 bases: TGTGCCAGTACAGGGGTAGGTCGGGGGCCCTACAATGAGCAGTTCTTC.

This chain uses TRBV4-1 with TRBJ2-3; D gene unclear. From germline, CDR1 is MGHRA and CDR2 YSYEKL. The CDR3 length is 15 residues. Trimming cost V 0 bases and J 4 bases, with 11 bases left between them. In nucleotides, the CDR3 is TGCGCCAGCAGCCAAGATGGCGGACGCCCAGATACGCAGTATTTT. Amino acid sequence: CASSQDGGRPDTQYF.

The genes are TRBV28 and TRBJ2-1, with D tentatively TRBD2 (5 bases). The CDR3 consists of 17 residues. Germline loops: CDR1 MDHEN, CDR2 SYDVKM. Trimming took off 3 bases at V and 0 bases at J, with 15 bases between the two ends. CDR3 region: CASSLRVRVSSYNEQFF. CDR3 nucleotides: TGTGCCAGCAGTTTGAGGGTAAGGGTGAGCTCCTACAATGAGCAGTTCTTC.

This chain uses TRBV18 with TRBJ2-1, with a possible D match to TRBD2 (6 bases). The germline gives CDR1 KGHSH, CDR2 LQKENI. V lost 3 bases, J lost 0 bases, and 12 bases lay in between. This CDR3 is 16 amino acids long. In DNA, the CDR3 is TGTGCCAGCTCACCTTGGGACTTCGGCTCCTACAATGAGCAGTTCTTC. Its protein product is CASSPWDFGSYNEQFF.

The chain recombines TRBV3-1 with TRBJ2-1; possibly TRBD2 for D (6 bases). Trimming took 7 bases from V and 1 from J, leaving 17 bases between them. In germline, CDR1 is LGHDT, CDR2 YNNKEL (reference sequence). The CDR3 sequence is 16 residues long. The DNA of the CDR3 is TGTGCCAGCAACTTGACCCCGGGGGAGTCCTACAATGAGCAGTTCTTC. This translates into CASNLTPGESYNEQFF.

The sample holds one count of this clonotype. The V call is TRBV19, the J call TRBJ2-7; 8 bases agree with TRBD2. The V and J ends lost 10 bases and 5 bases, in that order; junction bases with no gene match: 4. CDR1 and CDR2 from the germline V gene are LNHDA and SQIVND (reference sequence). The length of the CDR3 is 11 residues. The CDR3 here is CATGGRHEQYF. CDR3 in DNA: TGTGCCACGGGAGGGCGCCACGAGCAGTACTTC. Together with reference TRBV19 and TRBJ2-7, the CDR3 gives the full variable domain: DGGITQSPKYLFRKEGQNVTLSCEQNLNHDAMYWYRQDPGQGLRLIYYSQIVNDFQKGDIAEGYSVSREKKESFPLTVTSAQKNPTAFYLCATGGRHEQYFGPGTRLTVT.

This clonotype was found a few times. V is TRBV20-1 and J is TRBJ2-1; possibly TRBD1 for D (6 bases). Trimming took off 0 bases at V and 7 bases at J, with 10 bases between the two ends. This CDR3 comprises 13 residues. The germline gives CDR1 DFQATT, CDR2 SNEGSKA (reference sequence). The CDR3 DNA reads TGCAGTGCTAGAGATCTAGGGGGAAATGAGCAGTTCTTC. It is translated as CSARDLGGNEQFF.

This chain joins TRBV19 and TRBJ1-5, with 7 nucleotides matching TRBD1. The trim removed 4 bases at V and 0 bases at J, leaving 9 bases unmatched. Germline assignment: CDR1 LNHDA and CDR2 SQIVND (reference sequence). The CDR3 has 17 amino acids. The CDR3 sequence is CASSRLRTGGSNQPQHF. CDR3 nucleotide sequence: TGTGCCAGTAGTAGACTAAGGACAGGCGGTAGCAATCAGCCCCAGCATTTT.

This chain connects TRBV14 to TRBJ1-6; the D is unclear. Per germline, CDR1 SGHDN and CDR2 FVKESK. Trimming removed 0 bases at V and 7 bases at J, with 10 bases between. The CDR3 contains 15 residues. The CDR3 DNA is TGTGCCAGCAGCCAAGAGAGGCGGCGGAATTCACCCCTCCACTTT. This sequence encodes CASSQERRRNSPLHF. Using reference TRBV14 and TRBJ1-6 for the parts outside the CDR3, the full variable domain is EAGVTQFPSHSVIEKGQTVTLRCDPISGHDNLYWYRRVMGKEIKFLLHFVKESKQDESGMPNNRFLAERTGGTYSTLKVQPAELEDSGVYFCASSQERRRNSPLHFGNGTRLTVT.